This T cell receptor (beta chain) was sequenced in a study of somatic mutations in cytotoxic T cells in rheumatoid arthritis. Some clones are missing from TCRdb's copy, which holds only in-frame ones; the method was immunoSEQ multiplex PCR. The table records under 25,000 clones, less than 90% of them present only once. The CDR3 extends over 14 amino acids. Sequenced: CD8+ T cells sorted from blood. The TCR was taken from a man in his forties or fifties in good health. This chain joins TRBV12-1 and TRBJ1-1. TRBV12-1 is a recognized pseudogene. The CDR3 loop reads CASSLLRGNTEAFF. CDR3 bases: TGTGCCAGCAGCTTGCTCCGGGGGAACACTGAAGCTTTCTTT.